Only a few counts were recorded for the clone carrying this T cell receptor (beta chain). Its cognate antigen is unknown. Trimming left V 0 bases short and J 7 bases short, with 15 bases between. This CDR3 is built from 15 residues. Germline values: CDR1 LNHNV, CDR2 YYDKDF (reference sequence). TCRdb ran MiXCR on the 5' RACE reads and lists one entry per CDR3 protein. Of approximately 94,000 distinct CDR3 sequences listed, roughly 6% are singletons. The data derive from a study of identical twins. Study-level points and caveats: High-abundance cord blood beta clonotypes had fewer insertions; memory repertoires showed none. The models gave estimates that fell short of the out-of-frame TCR alpha sharing seen in monozygotic twins.

The specimen sequenced was memory T cells sorted from blood. The receptor was derived from a woman aged 45 to 65 in good health. The chain carries TRBV15 and TRBJ1-2; D might be TRBD1 (5 bases). For the CDR3, the DNA is TGTGCCACCAGCAGAGATGGCCCCGACAGAGGTGGCTACACCTTC. Translated, it gives CATSRDGPDRGGYTF.